Listed below are T cell receptor beta chains from one sample, sequenced in a study of blood T cell repertoires in COVID-19. Measured with immunoSEQ multiplex PCR; TCRdb has only the in-frame clones, and not every one. The table shows approximately 140,000 clones, with more than 70% occurring only once. Sequenced input: peripheral blood. All receptors derive from a human donor in a cohort sampled during active COVID-19. CDR3s include the opening cysteine and the closing phenylalanine or tryptophan. D genes are given only for firm matches. Clone size is shown for a subset of rows, as once, few, many or a class of expanded clone.

d_call: TRBD2
clone_size: NA
v_call: TRBV3-1/TRBV3-2
j_call: TRBJ2-5
cdr3_nt: TGTGCCACCCGACTAGCGGGGGACCCGGCAGCCCAGTACTTC
cdr3_aa: CATRLAGDPAAQYF

d_call: TRBD1
clone_size: NA
v_call: TRBV18
j_call: TRBJ2-7
cdr3_nt: TGTGCCAGCTCACAACGGACAGGGAGGATCTCCTACGAGCAGTACTTC
cdr3_aa: CASSQRTGRISYEQYF

d_call: NA
clone_size: NA
v_call: TRBV19
j_call: TRBJ1-2
cdr3_nt: TGTGCCAGTAGTATTAAGCGGCGGTCTGAACATGGCTACACCTTC
cdr3_aa: CASSIKRRSEHGYTF

d_call: TRBD2
clone_size: few
v_call: TRBV4-1
j_call: TRBJ2-7
cdr3_nt: TGCGCCAGCAGCCAAGTCCCGGGGGGGACCTACGAGCAGTACTTC
cdr3_aa: CASSQVPGGTYEQYF

d_call: NA
clone_size: once
v_call: TRBV3-1/TRBV3-2
j_call: TRBJ1-2
cdr3_nt: TGTGCCAGCAGCCAACTGGGACCGGGGGACGGCTACACCTTC
cdr3_aa: CASSQLGPGDGYTF

d_call: NA
clone_size: NA
v_call: TRBV12-3/TRBV12-4
j_call: TRBJ1-1
cdr3_nt: TGTGCCAGCAGTTTCGACAGGAACACTGAAGCTTTCTTT
cdr3_aa: CASSFDRNTEAFF

d_call: NA
clone_size: NA
v_call: TRBV18
j_call: TRBJ1-1
cdr3_nt: TGTGCCAGCTCACCACCCTGGACAAAGAACACTGAAGCTTTCTTT
cdr3_aa: CASSPPWTKNTEAFF

d_call: TRBD2
clone_size: NA
v_call: TRBV9
j_call: TRBJ2-5
cdr3_nt: TGTGCCAGCAGCTCCCGGCCGGGACTAGAAGAGACCCAGTACTTC
cdr3_aa: CASSSRPGLEETQYF

d_call: NA
clone_size: NA
v_call: TRBV5-4
j_call: TRBJ2-3
cdr3_nt: TGTGCCAGCAGCTTAACCGGGGGACCACCAGATACGCAGTATTTT
cdr3_aa: CASSLTGGPPDTQYF

d_call: TRBD1
clone_size: NA
v_call: TRBV7-2
j_call: TRBJ2-1
cdr3_nt: TGTGCCAGCAGCTTATTCCTCGGGTCAGGGGGACACAATGAGCAGTTCTTC
cdr3_aa: CASSLFLGSGGHNEQFF

d_call: TRBD1
clone_size: NA
v_call: TRBV9
j_call: TRBJ2-2
cdr3_nt: TGTGCCAGCAGCCGGGACAGGGGCGACACCGGGGAGCTGTTTTTT
cdr3_aa: CASSRDRGDTGELFF

d_call: NA
clone_size: NA
v_call: TRBV29-1
j_call: TRBJ2-1
cdr3_nt: TGCAGCGTTGAAGGGGCTAACTCCTACAATGAGCAGTTCTTC
cdr3_aa: CSVEGANSYNEQFF

d_call: TRBD1
clone_size: NA
v_call: TRBV18
j_call: TRBJ1-3
cdr3_nt: TGTGCCAGCTCACTTCAGGGGGCCGGAAACACCATATATTTT
cdr3_aa: CASSLQGAGNTIYF

d_call: NA
clone_size: NA
v_call: TRBV16
j_call: TRBJ2-4
cdr3_nt: TGTGCCAGCAGCCAATCGCGGCTAGCCAAAAACATTCAGTACTTC
cdr3_aa: CASSQSRLAKNIQYF

d_call: NA
clone_size: few
v_call: TRBV7-9
j_call: TRBJ1-5
cdr3_nt: TGTGCCAGCAGCCCACCGGGGGATCAGCCCCAGCATTTT
cdr3_aa: CASSPPGDQPQHF

d_call: TRBD2
clone_size: NA
v_call: TRBV27
j_call: TRBJ2-3
cdr3_nt: TGTGCCAGCAGTCCTACGACTAGCGGGGTACCAGATACGCAGTATTTT
cdr3_aa: CASSPTTSGVPDTQYF

d_call: NA
clone_size: NA
v_call: TRBV6-5
j_call: TRBJ1-3
cdr3_nt: TGTGCCAGCAGTTACTCGTCAGGGACTGGAAACACCATATATTTT
cdr3_aa: CASSYSSGTGNTIYF

d_call: NA
clone_size: NA
v_call: TRBV7-2
j_call: TRBJ2-7
cdr3_nt: TGTGCCAGCAGCTTAGCGGGGGGTCCCTACGAGCAGTACTTC
cdr3_aa: CASSLAGGPYEQYF

d_call: TRBD1
clone_size: once
v_call: TRBV9
j_call: TRBJ2-5
cdr3_nt: TGTGCCAGCGGGGAGAGCCGGACAGGGGAAGAGACCCAGTACTTC
cdr3_aa: CASGESRTGEETQYF

d_call: NA
clone_size: NA
v_call: TRBV27
j_call: TRBJ2-1
cdr3_nt: TGTGCCAGCACCAGAGGCAGGGGCCATAGCTACAATGAGCAGTTCTTC
cdr3_aa: CASTRGRGHSYNEQFF

d_call: TRBD2
clone_size: NA
v_call: TRBV13
j_call: TRBJ2-3
cdr3_nt: TGTGCCAGCAGCTTAGGCATAACGGGACTACTCAACACAGATACGCAGTATTTT
cdr3_aa: CASSLGITGLLNTDTQYF

d_call: TRBD1
clone_size: NA
v_call: TRBV13
j_call: TRBJ2-7
cdr3_nt: TGTGCCAGCAGCAGGACAGGGGCCGAGCAGTACTTC
cdr3_aa: CASSRTGAEQYF